This TCR beta chain comes out of a study of T-cell memory formation after mild COVID-19. The wider study: TCR clusters largely stayed donor specific.

This clonotype was seen more than once but under ten times. Its antigen is not known. Notes on the study in general: Contracting CD8+ clones were enriched in EMRA, CD4+ mainly in CM and EM.

MiXCR was run by TCRdb on the 5' RACE reads, yielding one entry per CDR3 protein. The profile covers about 180,000 distinct CDR3 sequences, with 16% appearing a single time and just over 2% taken by the ten largest. This TCR was recovered from an adult woman who had mild COVID-19 (a few samples of this study predate the infection). Cell type and time point are not known. Sequencing used PBMCs or a T cell subset sorted from them (not recorded which).

Here the CDR3 reads CASLQKQGNEQFF. The CDR3 DNA follows: TGTGCCAGCCTGCAAAAGCAGGGCAATGAGCAGTTCTTC. The rearrangement joins TRBV7-9 to TRBJ2-1; D might be TRBD1 (5 bases). The V gene's germline CDR1 is SEHNR and CDR2 FQNEAQ (reference sequence). CDR3 size: 13 residues. Trimming removed 8 bases at V and 6 bases at J, with 14 bases between.